Listed here are 24 T cell receptor beta chains from one sample, sequenced in a study of tumor-infiltrating lymphocytes in primary liver carcinoma. Unsorted bulk tissue of roughly 18-31 mg yielded co-extracted RNA and DNA. A primer matching the constant region was used to make TCR beta cDNA from approximately 0.45 ug of total RNA. A slightly modified ARM-PCR protocol with three nested multiplex PCR rounds produced these TCR beta libraries. A C-beta reverse primer was combined with TRBV1-TRBV30 forward primers in the first two PCR rounds, and each round had approximately 10 cycles. Each CDR3 protein is one row after TCRdb ran MiXCR on the multiplex PCR reads. This table holds 60,000 to 90,000 distinct CDR3 sequences, about 70% found once. The sample taken for sequencing was liver tumor tissue from sampling region 4. Stated subset: tumor region T4, right-lateral pole. The receptors shown here come from a middle-aged man with primary liver carcinoma and hepatitis B virus infection.

This clonotype was observed a handful of times. The junction departs from germline at one end; a sequencing error may be responsible. The chain uses TRBV12-3 or TRBV12-4 and TRBJ2-1; D is ambiguous. This CDR3 region has 12 residues. DNA of the CDR3: TGTGTCAGCAGCCTCTCCTACAATGAGCAGTTCTTC. Translation gives CVSSLSYNEQFF.

This clonotype has a single count. Mismatch with germline at one junction end may stem from a read error. The chain recombines TRBV19 with TRBJ2-2; tentative D call: TRBD2 (5 bases). Germline V gene data show CDR1 as LNHDA and CDR2 as SQIVND (reference sequence). This CDR3 spans 13 amino acids. CDR3 coding DNA: TGTGCCAGTAGGCCAGCTAGCACCGGGGAGCTGTTATTT. Protein sequence: CASRPASTGELLF.

This chain uses TRBV6-5 with TRBJ1-1; D gene uncertain. Germline CDR1 reads MNHEY; CDR2 reads SVGAGI. CDR3 length equals 13 residues. V lost 10 bases and J lost 1, with 13 bases in between. CDR3 bases: TGTGCCAACAGCAAGTGGGAGAACACTGAAGCTTTCTTT. Amino acids: CANSKWENTEAFF.

This clonotype was recorded at least ten times. The chain uses TRBV25-1 and TRBJ2-5; TRBD2 matches 10 bases. Germline CDR1 MGHDK, CDR2 SYGVNS. This CDR3 spans 15 amino acids. Trimming cost V 1 base and J 5 bases; bases outside gene matches: 4. The CDR3 loop reads CASSEWLAGEETQYF. As DNA, the CDR3 is TGTGCCAGCAGTGAATGGCTAGCGGGAGAGGAGACCCAGTACTTC. Looking up the rest from reference TRBV25-1 and TRBJ2-5 gives the full variable domain: EADIYQTPRYLVIGTGKKITLECSQTMGHDKMYWYQQDPGMELHLIHYSYGVNSTEKGDLSSESTVSRIRTEHFPLTLESARPSHTSQYLCASSEWLAGEETQYFGPGTRLLVL.

This clonotype was counted at least ten times. The gene calls are TRBV7-9 and TRBJ2-1, with 10 bases aligning to TRBD2. Per the germline V gene, CDR1 is SEHNR and CDR2 is FQNEAQ (reference sequence). Trimming removed 0 bases from V and 8 bases from J; junction bases left unmatched: 1. This CDR3 has 14 residues. The CDR3 loop is CASSLALAGDEQFF. For the CDR3, the DNA is TGTGCCAGCAGCTTAGCTCTAGCGGGAGATGAGCAGTTCTTC.

This clonotype was found many times. This CDR3 reads CASSYRGQETQYF. In nucleotides, the CDR3 is TGTGCCAGCAGCTACAGGGGGCAAGAGACCCAGTACTTC. This chain connects TRBV6-1 to TRBJ2-5; the match to TRBD1 covers 8 bases. The germline V gene encodes CDR1 MNHNS and CDR2 SASEGT. CDR3 size: 13 residues. V was pared by 6 bases and J by 2 bases, with 2 bases of the junction left unmatched.

As for this clonotype: Germline is not matched at one junction end, which may reflect a read error. The chain combines TRBV6-1 with TRBJ2-6, with D perhaps assigned TRBD1 or TRBD2 (6 bases each). The CDR3 spans 17 residues. CDR1 is MNHNS and CDR2 is SASEGT in the germline V gene. CDR3 region: CASRPGWGATGSNVLTF. The CDR3 nucleotides read TGTGCCAGCAGACCCGGTTGGGGGGCGACTGGGTCCAATGTCCTGACTTTC.

With regard to this clonotype: As the CDR3 is not closed by the conserved phenylalanine or tryptophan, this likely results from a read error. The rearrangement joins TRBV12-3 or TRBV12-4 to TRBJ2-1; D is unclear. Trimming stripped 1 base from V and 11 bases from J, with 18 bases between. This CDR3 has 15 residues. Here the CDR3 reads CASSLGPKNPAQQFS. CDR3 DNA sequence: TGTGCCAGCAGTTTAGGACCTAAAAACCCCGCCCAGCAGTTCTCC.

As to this clonotype: Given a much more abundant clone one base away, this may be a read error. The gene calls are TRBV24-1 and TRBJ2-1; unclear D gene. Germline CDR1 reads KGHDR; CDR2 reads SFDVKD. The CDR3 is 12 residues long. CDR3 sequence: CATNDSYNEQFF. The CDR3 DNA follows: TGTGCCACCAATGATTCTTACAATGAGCAGTTCTTC.

For this clonotype: Relative to the germline gene, one junction end is altered; a read error may explain this. The chain recombines TRBV6-1 with TRBJ2-7; 8 bases are a match to TRBD2. Germline V gene data show CDR1 as MNHNS and CDR2 as SASEGT. This CDR3 spans 14 amino acids. The CDR3 bases are TGTGTCAGCAGTGAGCGGGAGCTAGCCTACGAGCAGTACTTC. Translating gives CVSSERELAYEQYF.

Remarks on this clonotype: This could be a read error, since a much larger clone is one nucleotide away. The chain employs TRBV5-1 and TRBJ2-1; TRBD2 agrees at 9 bases. Germline assignment: CDR1 SGHRS and CDR2 YFSETQ. CDR3 length: 15 residues. CDR3 amino acids: CANSPLAGAYNEQFF. The CDR3, as DNA: TGCGCCAACAGCCCTTTAGCGGGGGCCTACAATGAGCAGTTCTTC.

This clonotype was recorded only once. V and J are TRBV14 and TRBJ1-2, with 7 bases identical to TRBD1. This CDR3 region has 17 residues. Germline CDR1 is SGHDN and CDR2 is FVKESK. V gave up 1 base and J gave up 7 bases; unmatched junction bases: 15. CDR3 nucleotides: TGTGCCAGCAGCCAAGCGTGGGCCCTGGGACAGTTCTGTGGCTACACCTTC. Amino acid sequence: CASSQAWALGQFCGYTF. Based on the CDR3 plus reference TRBV14 and TRBJ1-2, the full variable domain is EAGVTQFPSHSVIEKGQTVTLRCDPISGHDNLYWYRRVMGKEIKFLLHFVKESKQDESGMPNNRFLAERTGGTYSTLKVQPAELEDSGVYFCASSQAWALGQFCGYTFGSGTRLTVV.

In its sample, this clonotype was seen a few times. V gene TRBV6-5 combines with J gene TRBJ2-1; 8 bases line up with TRBD1. CDR1 and CDR2 from the germline V gene are MNHEY and SVGAGI. V shed 5 bases, J shed 3 bases, and the junction held 9 bases outside the gene matches. The CDR3 consists of 16 residues. CDR3 amino acids: CASSPQGDSLYNEQFF. In nucleotides, the CDR3 is TGTGCCAGCAGTCCACAGGGGGATAGCCTCTACAATGAGCAGTTCTTC.

To note about this clonotype: At one end, the junction sequence differs from germline, possibly due to a read error. The chain is built from TRBV4-1 and TRBJ2-3; TRBD2 matches at 9 bases. There are 18 residues in the CDR3. The germline V gene has CDR1 MGHRA and CDR2 YSYEKL. CDR3 DNA sequence: TGCGTCAGCAGCCAGAAGTCTCCGGGATTAGCGGGAGCAGATACGCAGTATTTT. This gives the protein CVSSQKSPGLAGADTQYF.

This clonotype was seen just once. Germline is not matched at one junction end, which may reflect a read error. This rearrangement joins TRBV7-3 to TRBJ1-3; D gene uncertain. This CDR3 has 16 amino acids. Germline CDR1 and CDR2: SGHTA and FQGTGA. CDR3: CASNLTRESSGNTIYF. The CDR3 bases are TGTGCCAGCAACTTAACGAGAGAGAGCTCTGGAAACACCATATATTTT.

This clonotype was found many times. This rearrangement joins TRBV6-2 or TRBV6-3 to TRBJ2-7; D perhaps matches TRBD1 (5 bases). With 5 bases removed from V and 2 bases from J, the gap between germline ends came to 22 bases. Germline V gene data show CDR1 as MNHEY and CDR2 as SVGEGT. CDR3 size: 17 residues. The DNA of the CDR3 is TGTGCCAGCAGTCCTTTCACCGCGACAGCCAGACCCTACGAGCAGTACTTC. Its protein is CASSPFTATARPYEQYF.

This clonotype has ten or more counts. The chain has TRBV30 and TRBJ2-7; D may be TRBD1 (5 bases). Trimming removed 4 bases at V and 5 bases at J, with 18 bases between. The germline gives CDR1 GTSNPN, CDR2 SVGIG (reference sequence). CDR3 length: 14 amino acids. The DNA for the CDR3 is TGTGCCTGGAATGGGCCCAGGGATAACGACGAGCAGTACTTC. Its translation: CAWNGPRDNDEQYF. Looking up the rest from reference TRBV30 and TRBJ2-7 gives the full variable domain: SQTIHQWPATLVQPVGSPLSLECTVEGTSNPNLYWYRQAAGRGLQLLFYSVGIGQISSEVPQNLSASRPQDRQFILSSKKLLLSDSGFYLCAWNGPRDNDEQYFGPGTRLTVT.

V gene TRBV7-9 combines with J gene TRBJ1-2; no firm D call. The CDR3 totals 12 residues. Germline CDR1 and CDR2: SEHNR and FQNEAQ (reference sequence). The V and J ends lost 6 bases and 10 bases respectively, with 15 bases between them. The CDR3 nucleotides read TGTGCCAGCAGTCGCGTGGGAGCCGACTACACCTTC. The encoded protein is CASSRVGADYTF.

The chain combines TRBV4-1 with TRBJ2-7, with D possibly matching TRBD1 (5 bases). The CDR3 spans 14 residues. Between the trimmed V and J ends, which lost 1 base and 3 bases, there was a span of 10 bases. Germline values: CDR1 MGHRA, CDR2 YSYEKL. As DNA, the CDR3 is TGCGCCAGCAGCCAAGGAGACAGCCTCTACGAGCAGTACTTC. Its translation: CASSQGDSLYEQYF.

Notes on this clonotype: One junction end disagrees with the germline gene, perhaps due to a read error. V is TRBV5-1 and J is TRBJ2-5; perhaps TRBD2 as D (5 bases). CDR1 is SGHRS, CDR2 YFSETQ, per germline. The CDR3 loop spans 12 amino acids. The CDR3 bases are TGCGTCAGCAGCTCGGGACAAGAGACCCAGTACTTC. Protein product: CVSSSGQETQYF.

Concerning this clonotype itself: The junction shows a germline mismatch at one end, possibly a read error. The chain combines TRBV10-3 with TRBJ1-2, with 8 bases fitting TRBD1. This CDR3 has 14 residues. From germline, CDR1 is ENHRY and CDR2 SYGVKD. The CDR3 region is CAFRTGNGDYGYTF. CDR3 coding DNA: TGTGCCTTCAGGACAGGGAACGGAGACTATGGCTACACCTTC.

This clonotype was observed a few times. A much larger clone differs by one base, so this may be a read error. The chain joins TRBV10-3 to TRBJ2-3; possible D gene TRBD2, 6 bases. The V end was cut by 3 bases, the J end by 11 bases, with 15 bases between. Germline V CDR1 and CDR2: ENHRY, SYGVKD. The CDR3 sequence is 13 residues long. CDR3 bases: TGTGCCATCAGTGACGCTAGCGCCCGTATGCAGTATTTT. The encoded protein is CAISDASARMQYF.

The sample holds one count of this clonotype. The genes are TRBV5-5 and TRBJ1-5, with TRBD1 as a possible D gene (6 bases). V was clipped by 3 bases and J by 2 bases, with 12 bases between them. The CDR3 sequence is 15 residues long. Germline V gene sequence: CDR1 SGHKS, CDR2 YYEKEE (reference sequence). The CDR3 loop is CASSYREVGNQPQHF. The CDR3 bases are TGTGCCAGCAGCTACAGGGAGGTAGGCAATCAGCCCCAGCATTTT.

About this clonotype itself: The conserved final phenylalanine or tryptophan is absent from the CDR3, which likely points to a read error. This chain links TRBV6-5 with TRBJ1-2; D gene uncertain. Germline CDR1 reads MNHEY; CDR2 reads SVGAGI. V lost 9 bases to trimming and J lost 8 bases, with 16 bases between them. The CDR3 is made up of 12 amino acids. CDR3 nucleotide sequence: TGTGCCAGGATGCGACGTGAGGTCGGCTACACCTCC. It translates to CARMRREVGYTS.